Listed below are T cell receptor beta chains from one sample, sequenced in a study of blood T cell repertoires in COVID-19. Generated by immunoSEQ multiplex PCR, the TCRdb table keeps only in-frame clones and is missing some. The table shows roughly 100,000 clones, with 75% to 85% occurring only once. The material sequenced was peripheral blood. All receptors come from a woman older than 75 with acute or convalescent COVID-19. Each CDR3 is given with its conserved first and last residue. The D gene is left open where the match is weak. Expanded clones are given a class, and other clones once, few, many or no size at all.

clone_size	d_call	v_call	j_call	cdr3_nt	cdr3_aa
-	-	TRBV28	TRBJ1-2	TGTGCCAGCAGTTTCGGCAGGGTTTTGTATAACTATGGCTACACCTTC	CASSFGRVLYNYGYTF
-	TRBD1	TRBV6-5	TRBJ1-2	TGTGCCAGCAGTCCCGACAGGGGATATGGCTACACCTTC	CASSPDRGYGYTF
-	-	TRBV7-9	TRBJ1-2	TGTGCCAGCAGCTTAGAGGGGTACAGTTCTGGCTACACCTTC	CASSLEGYSSGYTF
-	-	TRBV7-2	TRBJ1-5	TGTGCCAGGATGGGGGGGTCGCCCCAGCATTTT	CARMGGSPQHF
-	-	TRBV7-2	TRBJ1-4	TGTGCCAGCAGCTTAGAACTCCAGGGTGCAACTAATGAAAAACTGTTTTTT	CASSLELQGATNEKLFF
-	-	TRBV7-9	TRBJ2-7	TGTGCCAGCAGCTTAGCGGTAGAGCCACTCGAGCAGTACTTC	CASSLAVEPLEQYF
once	TRBD1	TRBV18	TRBJ1-2	TGTGCCAGCTCACAACAAGACAGGGACTACACCTTC	CASSQQDRDYTF
-	-	TRBV5-4	TRBJ2-2	TGTGCCAGCAGCTTGCTTGGGGGCGCGAACACCGGGGAGCTGTTTTTT	CASSLLGGANTGELFF
-	-	TRBV3-1/TRBV3-2	TRBJ2-7	TGTGCCAGCAGCCAAGTCCCTGTCCCTTCCTACGAGCAGTACTTC	CASSQVPVPSYEQYF
-	-	TRBV12-3/TRBV12-4	TRBJ2-7	TGTGCCAGCAGTCAGACAGGTCAATACGAGCAGTACTTC	CASSQTGQYEQYF
-	-	TRBV28	TRBJ1-5	TGTGCCAGCAGTTCGCGGGGAGGGTTGTATCAGCCCCAGCATTTT	CASSSRGGLYQPQHF
-	TRBD1	TRBV10-3	TRBJ1-3	TGTGCCATCAGTCCCGGACAGGGCGACTCTGGAAACACCATATATTTT	CAISPGQGDSGNTIYF
-	TRBD1	TRBV10-3	TRBJ2-3	TGTGCCATCAGTGATAGGAGGGGTGGGACAGGGGGTACAGATACGCAGTATTTT	CAISDRRGGTGGTDTQYF
-	TRBD1	TRBV30	TRBJ1-5	TGTGCCTGGAGCCCGACAGGGTTCGGGACTCAGCCCCAGCATTTT	CAWSPTGFGTQPQHF
-	TRBD1	TRBV28	TRBJ1-5	TGTGCCAGCAGTTTAGGCTGGACAGGGTCCCCTCAGCCCCAGCATTTT	CASSLGWTGSPQPQHF
few	-	TRBV27	TRBJ2-3	TGTGCCAGCAGTTTATCTGTTAATGGAGGGCCTGGCACAGATACGCAGTATTTT	CASSLSVNGGPGTDTQYF
-	-	TRBV23-1	TRBJ2-7	TGCGCCAGCCTTTCCCTCCTAGAGGTCCACGAGCAGTACTTC	CASLSLLEVHEQYF
once	-	TRBV9	TRBJ1-2	TGTGCCAGCAGCGCCGGCGAGGCCAGGGTCTATGGCTACACCTTC	CASSAGEARVYGYTF
-	-	TRBV7-2	TRBJ2-3	TGTGCCAGCAGCTTAGGAACCTACACAGATACGCAGTATTTT	CASSLGTYTDTQYF
-	-	TRBV12-3/TRBV12-4	TRBJ1-1	TGTGCCAGCAGCTTATTAGGAGGCAATGAAGCTTTCTTT	CASSLLGGNEAFF
few	-	TRBV5-4	TRBJ2-1	TGTGCCAGCACCTCGACTGTCGACAATGAGCAGTTCTTC	CASTSTVDNEQFF
once	TRBD2	TRBV19	TRBJ2-5	TGTGCCACGGGACTAGTAGGTGAGACCCAGTACTTC	CATGLVGETQYF
-	TRBD1	TRBV4-1	TRBJ1-1	TGCGCCAGCAGCCAAACCCGGGACAGTGCCACTGAAGCTTTCTTT	CASSQTRDSATEAFF
-	-	TRBV10-2	TRBJ2-5	TGCGCCAGCAAGCGAGGGGGTCGGGAGACCCAGTACTTC	CASKRGGRETQYF
few	-	TRBV19	TRBJ2-1	TGTGCCAGTCTCACAGAAAGGGGTGAGCAGTTCTTC	CASLTERGEQFF
-	-	TRBV9	TRBJ2-3	TGTGCCAGCAGCGTAGGGGGGCCGTCCAGCACAGATACGCAGTATTTT	CASSVGGPSSTDTQYF
-	-	TRBV19	TRBJ2-2	TGTGCCAGTAGTATATTTGGAGTGCTCGCGAACACCGGGGAGCTGTTTTTT	CASSIFGVLANTGELFF
-	TRBD2	TRBV27	TRBJ2-7	TGTGCCAGCATTCGCTTGGGGGGGTACGAGCAGTACTTC	CASIRLGGYEQYF
few	TRBD1	TRBV5-4	TRBJ1-1	TGTGCCAGCAGCTTTAACAGGGGTGACACTGAAGCTTTCTTT	CASSFNRGDTEAFF
-	TRBD1	TRBV28	TRBJ2-6	TGTGCCAGCCAAAGACAGGGAAGCTCTGGGGCCAACGTCCTGACTTTC	CASQRQGSSGANVLTF
-	TRBD2	TRBV11-2	TRBJ2-1	TGTGCCAGCAGCTTATCGTTCCGCGGGAGGGCCAGTAATGAGCAGTTCTTC	CASSLSFRGRASNEQFF
once	-	TRBV7-2	TRBJ2-3	TGTGCCAGCAGCTTATCCCGGACCAGGGCAGGGGATACGCAGTATTTT	CASSLSRTRAGDTQYF
-	-	TRBV19	TRBJ1-6	TGTGCCAGGGTGATACAGGGAAAGTCACCCCTCCACTTT	CARVIQGKSPLHF